This T cell receptor (beta chain) is from a study of T cell repertoires in cytomegalovirus infection. As for the study in general: HLA-B-restricted CMV epitopes that are well studied were used alongside recently identified HLA-C-restricted ones. In public TCR beta signatures, there were indications of both CMV infection and matching HLA type.

The CDR3 contains 15 residues. CDR1 and CDR2 from the germline V gene are MGHRA and YSYEKL. The study, taken as a whole, reports: In two of eight donors, the top clonotype was HLA-C-restricted CMV-specific.

This clonotype has a handful of counts. Its target is not known. One junction end disagrees with the germline gene, perhaps due to a read error. TCRdb recomputed calls from the reads with MiXCR, one row per CDR3 protein. The sample shows fewer than 950,000 distinct CDR3 sequences, less than 35% of them seen only once. This receptor was taken from a human donor in good health (CMV status not recorded). Some clones in this sample may be carry-over from other donors' samples. The chain couples TRBV4-1 to TRBJ2-7; D is undetermined. The starting material was cultured CD8+ T cells from PBMCs, obtained from culture after CMV antigen stimulation. The CDR3 here is CASSQDKIDSYEQYF. The DNA of the CDR3 is TGTGCCAGCAGCCAAGATAAGATCGACTCCTACGAGCAGTACTTC.